The 32 T cell receptor beta chains below were found in one sample sequenced in a study of beta chain features in type 1 diabetes. The entirety of the isolated RNA underwent reverse transcription, so expressed TCRB transcripts were sequenced. TCRdb's copy holds only in-frame clones and misses some; the assay was immunoSEQ multiplex PCR. The table lists 250,000 to 300,000 clones, about 7.8% of them singletons. The sequenced sample was central memory CD4+ T cells from blood. The receptors derive from a woman aged 18-29 years in good health.

This sequence joins TRBV4-1 and TRBJ2-5; no clear D gene. V shed 0 bases and J shed 9 bases, with 11 bases lying between them. CDR1 is MGHRA, CDR2 YSYEKL, per germline. The CDR3 runs 13 residues. The CDR3 DNA is TGCGCCAGCAGCCAAGATGAATTGCGAGCCCAGTACTTC. It codes for CASSQDELRAQYF.

The chain uses TRBV19 and TRBJ2-1; TRBD1 agrees at 10 bases. Germline values: CDR1 LNHDA, CDR2 SQIVND (reference sequence). Unmatched junction bases numbered 6, after V lost 10 bases and J lost 3 bases. The CDR3 has 14 residues. The CDR3 protein is CATKRDRGYNEQFF. DNA for the CDR3: TGTGCCACTAAACGGGACAGGGGCTACAATGAGCAGTTCTTC.

The chain has TRBV11-1 and TRBJ1-1; D gene ambiguous. V was shortened by 6 bases and J by 0 bases, with 11 bases between the two germline ends. Per germline, CDR1 SGHAT and CDR2 FQDESV (reference sequence). This CDR3 is 14 amino acids long. The DNA for the CDR3 is TGTGCCAGCAGTCCAAGTACCATGAACACTGAAGCTTTCTTT. It encodes CASSPSTMNTEAFF.

The chain has TRBV19 and TRBJ1-1, with a weak D call TRBD1 (6 bases). The CDR3 is 16 amino acids. Germline V gene lookup returns CDR1 LNHDA and CDR2 SQIVND (reference sequence). V was shortened by 8 bases and J by 4 bases, with 23 bases between the two germline ends. CDR3 region: CASGGPIYRVSTEAFF. CDR3 in DNA: TGTGCCAGTGGGGGGCCCATTTATCGGGTTAGCACTGAAGCTTTCTTT.

This clone occurred a few times. This rearrangement joins TRBV7-9 to TRBJ1-2, with 11 bases fitting TRBD1. The CDR3 is made up of 14 amino acids. J lost 6 bases, V lost 5 bases, and 5 bases had no gene match. Germline values: CDR1 SEHNR, CDR2 FQNEAQ (reference sequence). The CDR3 nucleotides read TGTGCCAGCAGCCTTAAGGGACAGGGGGATGGCTACACCTTC. This encodes CASSLKGQGDGYTF.

This clone was counted at least ten times. The rearrangement uses TRBV7-9 and TRBJ1-2, with 11 bases lining up with TRBD1. This CDR3 has 15 amino acids. Germline lookup yields CDR1 SEHNR and CDR2 FQNEAQ (reference sequence). V trimming: 6 bases; J trimming: 2 bases; junction bases outside the gene matches: 5. The CDR3 sequence: CASSLWTGGNYGYTF. The CDR3 DNA follows: TGTGCCAGCAGTTTATGGACAGGGGGCAACTATGGCTACACCTTC. The full variable domain, rest sourced from reference TRBV7-9 and TRBJ1-2, is DTGVSQNPRHKITKRGQNVTFRCDPISEHNRLYWYRQTLGQGPEFLTYFQNEAQLEKSRLLSDRFSAERPKGSFSTLEIQRTEQGDSAMYLCASSLWTGGNYGYTFGSGTRLTVV.

In this sample, this clone turned up a few times. The chain couples TRBV7-2 to TRBJ2-7; D call uncertain. The CDR3 sequence is 16 residues long. The V gene's germline CDR1 is SGHTA and CDR2 FQGNSA. V was trimmed by 3 bases and J by 1 base, leaving 16 bases between them. The DNA for the CDR3 is TGTGCCAGCAGCTTGGCCAACATCAGGCGATCCTACGAGCAGTACGTC. Translation: CASSLANIRRSYEQYV.

The V call is TRBV7-2, the J call TRBJ1-1, with a tentative D call TRBD1 (5 bases). This CDR3 region has 14 residues. V gave up 4 bases and J gave up 2 bases, with 11 bases separating them. The germline V gene encodes CDR1 SGHTA and CDR2 FQGNSA. The CDR3 region has the DNA TGTGCCAGCAGCTCCTACGGACAAAACACTGAAGCTTTCTTT. Amino acid sequence: CASSSYGQNTEAFF. The whole variable domain, filled in from reference TRBV7-2 and TRBJ1-1, reads GAGVSQSPSNKVTEKGKDVELRCDPISGHTALYWYRQSLGQGLEFLIYFQGNSAPDKSGLPSDRFSAERTGGSVSTLTIQRTQQEDSAVYLCASSSYGQNTEAFFGQGTRLTVV.

This clone was observed a handful of times. The genes are TRBV10-3 and TRBJ2-5; D remains ambiguous. The germline gives CDR1 ENHRY, CDR2 SYGVKD. The CDR3 has 12 amino acids. The V gene lost 3 bases and the J gene lost 5 bases, with 7 bases spanning the gap. The CDR3 protein is CAISDFGETQYF. CDR3 bases: TGTGCCATCAGTGATTTCGGGGAGACCCAGTACTTC.

This clone came up a few times. The V call is TRBV27, the J call TRBJ2-1; 8 nucleotides line up with TRBD2. This CDR3 comprises 17 residues. The germline V gene has CDR1 MNHEY and CDR2 SMNVEV (reference sequence). The J segment lost 8 bases and the V segment lost 7 bases, leaving 19 bases of the junction unmatched. The CDR3 DNA sequence: TGTGCCAGCACCAAAACCAGGGGCGGGGGGACGAGCGATGAGCAGTTCTTC. It specifies CASTKTRGGGTSDEQFF.

The chain employs TRBV11-2 and TRBJ2-7; TRBD2 matches 8 bases. V was clipped by 2 bases and J by 0 bases; unmatched bases: 6. This CDR3 is 16 amino acids long. Per germline, CDR1 SGHAT and CDR2 FQNNGV. The DNA of the CDR3 is TGTGCCAGCAGCTTATTCGCGGGAGGAAGCTCCTACGAGCAGTACTTC. This translates into CASSLFAGGSSYEQYF.

This chain uses TRBV14 with TRBJ2-5; D is undetermined. The better agreement between TRBJ2-7 and the DNA end casts doubt on the J call. The CDR3 length is 11 residues. In germline, CDR1 is SGHDN, CDR2 FVKESK. CDR3 sequence (DNA): TGTGCCAGCGCCGGAGCCTACGAGCAGTACTTC. Translated, it gives CASAGAYEQYF.

This chain joins TRBV4-2 and TRBJ1-1; D not certain. Trimming cost V 0 bases and J 0 bases, with 8 bases left between them. This CDR3 region has 15 residues. The germline V gene has CDR1 LGHNA and CDR2 YNFKEQ. CDR3 sequence reads: CASSQDSTLNTEAFF. CDR3 nucleotide sequence: TGTGCCAGCAGCCAAGACTCTACGCTGAACACTGAAGCTTTCTTT.

This chain uses TRBV2 with TRBJ1-4; no clear D gene. CDR1 is SNHLY and CDR2 is FYNNEI in the germline V gene. The CDR3 covers 15 residues. V lost 1 base to trimming and J lost 3 bases, with 9 bases between them. CDR3 DNA sequence: TGTGCCAGCAGTGAAGACCCGGGTTCTAATGAAAAACTGTTTTTT. Translated, it gives CASSEDPGSNEKLFF. The variable domain in full, with the rest retrieved from reference TRBV2 and TRBJ1-4, is EPEVTQTPSHQVTQMGQEVILRCVPISNHLYFYWYRQILGQKVEFLVSFYNNEISEKSEIFDDQFSVERPDGSNFTLKIRSTKLEDSAMYFCASSEDPGSNEKLFFGSGTQLSVL.

The chain joins TRBV6-1 to TRBJ2-3, with 12 bases identical to TRBD2. Germline lookup yields CDR1 MNHNS and CDR2 SASEGT. CDR3 length equals 15 residues. With V trimmed by 6 bases and J by 0 bases, 1 base remained unmatched. The CDR3 region is CASRGLAGSTDTQYF. CDR3 coding DNA: TGTGCCAGCAGAGGACTAGCGGGGAGCACAGATACGCAGTATTTT.

With respect to this clone: A much larger clone lies one base from this, so it may be a read error. The chain carries TRBV7-2 and TRBJ1-2; 7 bases align to TRBD1. The germline V gene encodes CDR1 SGHTA and CDR2 FQGNSA. Trimming took 3 bases from V and 0 from J; bases not matched to a gene: 4. The CDR3 sequence is 15 residues long. CDR3 nucleotides: TGTGCCAGCAGCTTGGGCGGGACAGCTAACTATGGCTACACCTTC. It translates to CASSLGGTANYGYTF.

In this sample, this clone turned up a few times. The chain recombines TRBV28 with TRBJ1-1; no firm D call. Between the trimmed V and J ends, which lost 7 bases and 4 bases, there was a span of 13 bases. Looked up from germline, CDR1 is MDHEN and CDR2 is SYDVKM. The length of the CDR3 is 13 residues. The CDR3: CASIPPFSTEAFF. The CDR3, as DNA: TGTGCCAGCATCCCCCCTTTTAGCACTGAAGCTTTCTTT.

The table lists this clone with many counts. V gene TRBV5-1 combines with J gene TRBJ2-7; TRBD1 matches 8 bases. The germline V gene has CDR1 SGHRS and CDR2 YFSETQ. V shed 0 bases, J shed 6 bases, and the junction held 5 bases outside the gene matches. CDR3 length equals 14 residues. The CDR3, as DNA: TGCGCCAGCAGCTTGGGGTCGGACAGGGTCGAGCAGTACTTC. It translates to CASSLGSDRVEQYF.

This clone has just a few counts. This chain links TRBV7-8 with TRBJ2-1; unclear D gene. This CDR3 is 18 amino acids long. Between the trimmed V and J ends, which lost 0 bases and 1 base, there was a span of 16 bases. Germline CDR1 and CDR2: SGHVS and FQNEAQ. The CDR3 sequence is CASSLAMRPRGSYNEQFF. The CDR3 bases are TGTGCCAGCAGCTTAGCCATGAGACCGCGAGGATCCTACAATGAGCAGTTCTTC.

This clone appeared a few times. This sequence joins TRBV19 and TRBJ1-4; a possible D gene is TRBD1 (5 bases). The CDR3 has 15 amino acids. CDR1 LNHDA and CDR2 SQIVND come from the germline V gene (reference sequence). V was shortened by 0 bases and J by 8 bases, with 13 bases between the two germline ends. Here the CDR3 reads CASSIDRTFQEKLFF. CDR3 bases: TGTGCCAGTAGTATAGACCGGACATTCCAGGAAAAACTGTTTTTT. Full variable domain (missing parts from reference TRBV19 and TRBJ1-4): DGGITQSPKYLFRKEGQNVTLSCEQNLNHDAMYWYRQDPGQGLRLIYYSQIVNDFQKGDIAEGYSVSREKKESFPLTVTSAQKNPTAFYLCASSIDRTFQEKLFFGSGTQLSVL.

The chain employs TRBV29-1 and TRBJ1-1; D is unresolved. Trimming took off 7 bases at V and 1 base at J, with 4 bases between the two ends. The germline gives CDR1 SQVTM, CDR2 ANQGSEA. The CDR3 contains 10 residues. The CDR3 DNA is TGCAGCGGAGAGAACACTGAAGCTTTCTTT. It codes for CSGENTEAFF.

This rearrangement joins TRBV7-2 to TRBJ2-3, with a weak D call TRBD2 (6 bases). CDR3 length: 14 amino acids. Germline CDR1 reads SGHTA; CDR2 reads FQGNSA. The V end was cut by 7 bases, the J end by 1 base, with 12 bases between. The CDR3 protein is CASIPTGGTDTQYF. CDR3 DNA sequence: TGTGCCAGCATCCCCACGGGGGGCACAGATACGCAGTATTTT. Using reference TRBV7-2 and TRBJ2-3 for the parts outside the CDR3, the full variable domain is GAGVSQSPSNKVTEKGKDVELRCDPISGHTALYWYRQSLGQGLEFLIYFQGNSAPDKSGLPSDRFSAERTGGSVSTLTIQRTQQEDSAVYLCASIPTGGTDTQYFGPGTRLTVL.

This clone was picked up many times. This chain joins TRBV7-2 and TRBJ2-1; D might be TRBD2 (5 bases). V gave up 2 bases and J gave up 12 bases, with 11 bases separating them. This CDR3 has 12 residues. The V gene's germline CDR1 is SGHTA and CDR2 FQGNSA. The CDR3 DNA follows: TGTGCCAGCAGCTTATTACTAGTCAGGCAGTTCTTC. The encoded protein is CASSLLLVRQFF.

This clone has more than one count but fewer than ten. The chain is built from TRBV5-1 and TRBJ1-4, with 8 nucleotides matching TRBD1. J gave up 7 bases and V 4 bases, and 6 bases lay outside the gene matches. The germline V gene encodes CDR1 SGHRS and CDR2 YFSETQ. The CDR3 has 14 residues. For the CDR3, the DNA is TGCGCCAGCAGCCCCACAGGGGGGCGTGAAAAACTGTTTTTT. This encodes CASSPTGGREKLFF.

The chain recombines TRBV15 with TRBJ1-1; 9 bases line up with TRBD1. V shed 5 bases, J shed 5 bases, and the junction held 9 bases outside the gene matches. The CDR3 totals 15 residues. The germline CDR1 and CDR2 sequences are LNHNV and YYDKDF (reference sequence). The CDR3 bases are TGTGCCACCAGCTTTATGGACAGGGGTGAGACTGAAGCTTTCTTT. It translates to CATSFMDRGETEAFF.

This chain joins TRBV19 and TRBJ1-1; D remains ambiguous. The CDR3 runs 13 residues. Germline CDR1 reads LNHDA; CDR2 reads SQIVND (reference sequence). V lost 3 bases, J lost 1 base, and 6 bases lay in between. CDR3 nucleotides: TGTGCCAGTAGTATTTCACAGAACACTGAAGCTTTCTTT. Translated: CASSISQNTEAFF. Supplemented by reference TRBV19 and TRBJ1-1, the full variable domain reads DGGITQSPKYLFRKEGQNVTLSCEQNLNHDAMYWYRQDPGQGLRLIYYSQIVNDFQKGDIAEGYSVSREKKESFPLTVTSAQKNPTAFYLCASSISQNTEAFFGQGTRLTVV.

This clone was counted a few times. The chain carries TRBV28 and TRBJ1-2; tentative D call: TRBD1 (5 bases). The V and J ends lost 7 bases and 2 bases respectively, with 17 bases between them. CDR1 is MDHEN and CDR2 is SYDVKM in the germline V gene. The CDR3 has 15 amino acids. CDR3 DNA: TGTGCCAGCACTTCCCAGGGATCGAGAAACTATGGCTACACCTTC. It translates to CASTSQGSRNYGYTF.

The table lists this clone with a few counts. V is TRBV7-2 and J is TRBJ2-6; D might be TRBD2 (5 bases). Germline V gene data show CDR1 as SGHTA and CDR2 as FQGNSA. V lost 8 bases and J lost 0, with 11 bases in between. The CDR3 totals 15 residues. Here the CDR3 reads CASSNGGSGANVLTF. For the CDR3, the DNA is TGTGCCAGCTCGAACGGAGGCTCTGGGGCCAACGTCCTGACTTTC.

This clone came up many times. Other DNA variants within this sample encode the same CDR3. This chain links TRBV27 with TRBJ2-4; TRBD1 agrees at 7 bases. Germline V gene data show CDR1 as MNHEY and CDR2 as SMNVEV (reference sequence). CDR3 size: 12 residues. The V and J ends lost 6 bases and 5 bases, in that order; junction bases with no gene match: 1. In DNA form, the CDR3 reads TGTGCCAGCAGGACAGGGCAAAACATTCAGTACTTC. Protein: CASRTGQNIQYF.

This clone was counted a few times. The chain recombines TRBV18 with TRBJ1-2; TRBD1 agrees at 8 bases. V shed 4 bases and J 3 bases; nucleotides not matched to a gene: 13. Germline V gene data show CDR1 as KGHSH and CDR2 as LQKENI. The CDR3 sequence is 17 residues long. CDR3 protein: CASSLSLPGQAYYGYTF. CDR3 DNA sequence: TGTGCCAGCTCACTTTCACTTCCGGGACAGGCTTACTATGGCTACACCTTC. Drawing the rest from reference TRBV18 and TRBJ1-2, the complete variable domain is NAGVMQNPRHLVRRRGQEARLRCSPMKGHSHVYWYRQLPEEGLKFMVYLQKENIIDESGMPKERFSAEFPKEGPSILRIQQVVRGDSAAYFCASSLSLPGQAYYGYTFGSGTRLTVV.

The V and J genes are TRBV6-1 and TRBJ2-7; 8 bases line up with TRBD1. Germline V gene data show CDR1 as MNHNS and CDR2 as SASEGT. The V segment lost 8 bases and the J segment 1 base; nucleotides outside the gene matches: 7. The length of the CDR3 is 14 residues. CDR3 loop: CASVWTGMSYEQYF. CDR3 nucleotides: TGTGCCAGCGTCTGGACAGGGATGTCCTACGAGCAGTACTTC.

The genes are TRBV11-2 and TRBJ1-1; D is uncertain. Trimming took 3 bases from V and 10 from J, leaving 9 bases between them. CDR3 length: 11 amino acids. Germline V gives CDR1 SGHAT, CDR2 FQNNGV. The CDR3 sequence: CASSLSPGAFF. In nucleotides, the CDR3 is TGTGCCAGCAGCTTGAGTCCGGGAGCTTTCTTT.